Below are 11 T cell receptor beta chains sequenced from a single sample in a study of shared clonotypes between healthy human individuals. The protocol was immunoSEQ multiplex PCR, while the TCRdb copy is restricted to in-frame clones and leaves out a portion. This sample has about 2.1 million clones, with approximately 92% found just once. It was CD45RO-negative cells, positively selected for CCR7, that made up naive CD8 cells, with terminally differentiated effector memory CD45RA+ cells excluded. The sample consisted of naive CD8+ T cells from PBMCs. Receptors originate from a man younger than 30 in good health. Some clones in this sample may be carry-over from other donors' samples.

This chain joins TRBV21-1 and TRBJ2-7; TRBD1, the table's D call, was not compared with the DNA. TRBV21-1 is assigned pseudogene status. This CDR3 is built from 15 residues. The CDR3 coding sequence is TGTGCCAGCAGCGGACGACAGGGGGCTCGGTACGAGCAGTACTTC. Translating gives CASSGRQGARYEQYF.

This sequence joins TRBV11-2 and TRBJ1-2; a possible D gene is TRBD1 (5 bases). The V gene's germline CDR1 is SGHAT and CDR2 FQNNGV. Between the trimmed V and J ends, which lost 5 bases and 3 bases, there was a span of 13 bases. This CDR3 region has 14 residues. In nucleotides, the CDR3 is TGTGCCAGCAGCCCCGACAGAGATCACTATGGCTACACCTTC. Amino acids: CASSPDRDHYGYTF. Full variable domain (remainder filled in from reference TRBV11-2 and TRBJ1-2): EAGVAQSPRYKIIEKRQSVAFWCNPISGHATLYWYQQILGQGPKLLIQFQNNGVVDDSQLPKDRFSAERLKGVDSTLKIQPAKLEDSAVYLCASSPDRDHYGYTFGSGTRLTVV.

The chain combines TRBV7-9 with TRBJ2-7, with D possibly matching TRBD2 (5 bases). The V gene's germline CDR1 is SEHNR and CDR2 FQNEAQ (reference sequence). Trimming stripped 5 bases from V and 3 bases from J, with 14 bases between. This CDR3 comprises 14 residues. The CDR3 bases are TGTGCCAGCAGCCCGTCTGGAGGAATCTACGAGCAGTACTTC. This codes for CASSPSGGIYEQYF.

The rearrangement links TRBV11-2 to TRBJ2-2, with TRBD1 matching over 9 bases. Germline V gene lookup returns CDR1 SGHAT and CDR2 FQNNGV. The V segment lost 6 bases and the J segment 4 bases; nucleotides outside the gene matches: 3. The CDR3 totals 14 residues. The CDR3 DNA reads TGTGCCAGCAGGGACAGGGGAGGCACCGGGGAGCTGTTTTTT. It encodes CASRDRGGTGELFF. The full variable domain, in which reference TRBV11-2 and TRBJ2-2 provide the parts outside the CDR3, is EAGVAQSPRYKIIEKRQSVAFWCNPISGHATLYWYQQILGQGPKLLIQFQNNGVVDDSQLPKDRFSAERLKGVDSTLKIQPAKLEDSAVYLCASRDRGGTGELFFGEGSRLTVL.

The chain couples TRBV29-1 to TRBJ1-6; D is unclear. Trimming stripped 4 bases from V and 7 bases from J, with 11 bases between. This CDR3 spans 13 amino acids. Germline lookup yields CDR1 SQVTM and CDR2 ANQGSEA. The CDR3 is CSVAGRGNSPLHF. The DNA of the CDR3 is TGCAGCGTTGCCGGGAGAGGAAATTCACCCCTCCACTTT.

This chain uses TRBV28 with TRBJ1-5, with 7 bases matching TRBD1. Losses at the gene ends were 2 bases for V and 5 bases for J; bases not matched to a gene: 3. CDR1 MDHEN and CDR2 SYDVKM come from the germline V gene. The CDR3 loop spans 14 amino acids. This CDR3 reads CASSLMRGHQPQHF. The DNA for the CDR3 is TGTGCCAGCAGTTTAATGAGGGGGCATCAGCCCCAGCATTTT. Complete variable domain (other parts from reference TRBV28 and TRBJ1-5): DVKVTQSSRYLVKRTGEKVFLECVQDMDHENMFWYRQDPGLGLRLIYFSYDVKMKEKGDIPEGYSVSREKKERFSLILESASTNQTSMYLCASSLMRGHQPQHFGDGTRLSIL.

The CDR3 DNA reads TGTGCCAGCAGCTTAGAGGGAGGCACTGAAGCTTTCTTT. Encoded protein: CASSLEGGTEAFF. The chain joins TRBV7-7 to TRBJ1-1, with D unresolved. CDR3 length: 13 amino acids. V was pared by 1 base and J by 4 bases, with 7 bases between. The germline CDR1 and CDR2 sequences are SSHAT and FNYEAQ (reference sequence).

As concerns this clone: Distinct nucleotide sequences in the sample also encode this CDR3. CDR3 nucleotide sequence: TGTGCCAGCAGTTTTCGGACTAGCGGTAGCCATGAGCAGTTCTTC. It translates to CASSFRTSGSHEQFF. This sequence joins TRBV27 and TRBJ2-1, with TRBD2 matching over 10 bases. This CDR3 is built from 15 residues. CDR1 MNHEY and CDR2 SMNVEV come from the germline V gene (reference sequence). V lost 3 bases, J lost 8 bases, and 7 bases stayed unmatched.

The chain carries TRBV4-3 and TRBJ1-1; D might be TRBD1 (5 bases). The CDR3 consists of 15 residues. Trimming left V 0 bases short and J 7 bases short, with 15 bases between. The germline V gene has CDR1 LGHNA and CDR2 YSLEER. The CDR3 region is CASSQDRGVASEAFF. In DNA, the CDR3 is TGCGCCAGCAGCCAAGATCGAGGGGTTGCCAGTGAAGCTTTCTTT.

V and J are TRBV7-6 and TRBJ2-3; possible D gene TRBD2, 6 bases. Germline assignment: CDR1 SGHVS and CDR2 FNYEAQ. V lost 7 bases to trimming and J lost 0 bases, with 14 bases between them. The CDR3 has 15 residues. Here the CDR3 DNA reads TGTGCCAGCACCCGTATAGCGGCTAGCACAGATACGCAGTATTTT. It yields the protein CASTRIAASTDTQYF.

This clone occurred a few times. The chain carries TRBV6-5 and TRBJ1-4; D is possibly TRBD1 (6 bases). Germline V CDR1 and CDR2: MNHEY, SVGAGI. The CDR3 spans 14 residues. V was cut by 6 bases and J by 5 bases, with 13 bases left in between. The CDR3 region is CASSSGQLNEKLFF. CDR3 in DNA: TGTGCCAGCAGCTCAGGACAGCTAAATGAAAAACTGTTTTTT.